This T cell receptor (beta chain) was identified during a study of beta chain features in type 1 diabetes. Study-wide context: Patients and healthy donors were similar in age, gender and cell yields. General study findings and limits: Type 1 diabetes patients showed a moderate but significant shortening of TCRB CDR3s in all four CD4+ subsets. High-TCR-expressing cells could be over-represented by cDNA sequencing. VDJ junctions from type 1 diabetes patients carried fewer insertions and larger deletions.

Expressed TCRB transcripts got sequenced, as all isolated RNA was reverse transcribed. Sequenced by immunoSEQ multiplex PCR; TCRdb stores in-frame clones only, minus some. Altogether 600,000 to 700,000 clones are present, under 15% being singletons, with the ten largest covering 0.022%. Every donor had blood drawn once into heparin, roughly 120 mL on average. CDR1 is SNHLY, CDR2 FYNNEI, per germline. Deletions cut 8 bases from V and 2 bases from J, with 9 bases between. This CDR3 spans 12 amino acids. Concerning this clone itself: Its antigen remains unidentified.

This sequence originates from a man aged 18 to 30 with type 1 diabetes. The chain links TRBV2 to TRBJ1-2, with a weak D call TRBD1 (5 bases). Sequencing used naive CD4+ T cells from blood. CDR3 bases: TGTGCCAGCCAGGGTTGGAACTATGGCTACACCTTC. This encodes CASQGWNYGYTF. Supplemented by reference TRBV2 and TRBJ1-2, the full variable domain reads EPEVTQTPSHQVTQMGQEVILRCVPISNHLYFYWYRQILGQKVEFLVSFYNNEISEKSEIFDDQFSVERPDGSNFTLKIRSTKLEDSAMYFCASQGWNYGYTFGSGTRLTVV.